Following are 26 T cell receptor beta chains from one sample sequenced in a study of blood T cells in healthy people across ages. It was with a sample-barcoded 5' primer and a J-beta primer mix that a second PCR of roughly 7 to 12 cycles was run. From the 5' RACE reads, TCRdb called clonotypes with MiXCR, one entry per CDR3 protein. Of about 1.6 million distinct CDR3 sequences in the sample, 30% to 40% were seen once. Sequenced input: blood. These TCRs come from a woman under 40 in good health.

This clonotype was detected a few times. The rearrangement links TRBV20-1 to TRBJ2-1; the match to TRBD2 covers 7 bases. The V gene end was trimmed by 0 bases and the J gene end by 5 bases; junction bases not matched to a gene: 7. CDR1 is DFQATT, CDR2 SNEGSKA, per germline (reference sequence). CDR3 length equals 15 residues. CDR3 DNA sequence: TGCAGTGCTAGAGAATTTGGCGGGAGAAACAATGAGCAGTTCTTC. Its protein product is CSAREFGGRNNEQFF.

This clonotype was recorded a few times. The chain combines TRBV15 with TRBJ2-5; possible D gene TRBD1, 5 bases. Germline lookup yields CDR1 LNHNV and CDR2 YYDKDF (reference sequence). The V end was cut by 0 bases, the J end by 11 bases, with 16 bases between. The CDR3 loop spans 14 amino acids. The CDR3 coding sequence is TGTGCCACCAGCAGAGATACCCAGGGTGGAGAGCAGTACTTC. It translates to CATSRDTQGGEQYF.

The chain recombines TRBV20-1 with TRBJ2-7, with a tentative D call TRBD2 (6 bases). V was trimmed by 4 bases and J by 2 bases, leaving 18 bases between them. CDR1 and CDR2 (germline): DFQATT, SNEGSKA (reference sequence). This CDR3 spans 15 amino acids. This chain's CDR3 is CSATLGARGAYEQYF. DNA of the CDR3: TGCAGTGCTACCCTCGGGGCGCGCGGGGCCTACGAGCAGTACTTC.

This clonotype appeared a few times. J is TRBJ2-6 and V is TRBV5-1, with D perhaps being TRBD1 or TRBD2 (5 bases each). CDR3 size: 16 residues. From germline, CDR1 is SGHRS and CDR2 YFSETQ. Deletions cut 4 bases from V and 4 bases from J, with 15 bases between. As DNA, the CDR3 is TGCGCCAGCAGCCCACAGGCCTCGGGAGGGGCCAACGTCCTGACTTTC. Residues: CASSPQASGGANVLTF.

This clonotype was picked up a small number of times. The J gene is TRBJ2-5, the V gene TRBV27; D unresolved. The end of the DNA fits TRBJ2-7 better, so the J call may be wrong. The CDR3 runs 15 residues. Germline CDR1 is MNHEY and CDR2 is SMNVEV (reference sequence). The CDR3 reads CASSLRSSFAYEQYF. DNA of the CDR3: TGTGCCAGCAGTTTAAGGTCCTCCTTTGCCTACGAGCAGTACTTC.

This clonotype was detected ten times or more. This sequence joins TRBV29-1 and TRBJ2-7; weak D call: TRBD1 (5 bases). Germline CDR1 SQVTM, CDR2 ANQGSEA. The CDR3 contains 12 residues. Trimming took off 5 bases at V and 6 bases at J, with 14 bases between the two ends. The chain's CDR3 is CSVQGIESEQYF. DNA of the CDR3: TGCAGCGTTCAGGGAATCGAATCCGAGCAGTACTTC.

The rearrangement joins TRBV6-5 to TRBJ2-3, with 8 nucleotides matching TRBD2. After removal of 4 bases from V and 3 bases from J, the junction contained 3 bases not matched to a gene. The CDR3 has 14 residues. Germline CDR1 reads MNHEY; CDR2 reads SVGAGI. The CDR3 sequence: CASSCERETDTQYF. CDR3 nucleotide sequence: TGTGCCAGCAGTTGCGAGCGGGAGACAGATACGCAGTATTTT.

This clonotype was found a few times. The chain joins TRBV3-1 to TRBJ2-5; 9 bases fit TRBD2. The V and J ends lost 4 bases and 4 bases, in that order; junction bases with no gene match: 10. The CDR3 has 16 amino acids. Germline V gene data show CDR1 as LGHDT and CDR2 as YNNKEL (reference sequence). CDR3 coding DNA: TGTGCCAGCAGCCCCGCTAGCGGGACGATGGGAGAGACCCAGTACTTC. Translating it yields CASSPASGTMGETQYF.

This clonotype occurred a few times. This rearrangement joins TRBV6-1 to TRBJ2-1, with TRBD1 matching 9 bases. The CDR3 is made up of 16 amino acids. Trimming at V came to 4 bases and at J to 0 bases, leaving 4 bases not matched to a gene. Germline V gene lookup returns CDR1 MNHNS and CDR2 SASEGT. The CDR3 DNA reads TGTGCCAGCAGTGTACAGGGGGCGGGCTCCTACAATGAGCAGTTCTTC. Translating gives CASSVQGAGSYNEQFF.

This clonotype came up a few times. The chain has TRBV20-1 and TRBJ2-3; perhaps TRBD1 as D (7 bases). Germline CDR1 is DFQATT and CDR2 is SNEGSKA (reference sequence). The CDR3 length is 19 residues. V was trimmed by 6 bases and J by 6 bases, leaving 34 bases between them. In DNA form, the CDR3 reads TGCAGTGCCCCAGGGGGGAAACAGATCGGGACCCCATCATGGGATACGCAGTATTTT. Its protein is CSAPGGKQIGTPSWDTQYF.

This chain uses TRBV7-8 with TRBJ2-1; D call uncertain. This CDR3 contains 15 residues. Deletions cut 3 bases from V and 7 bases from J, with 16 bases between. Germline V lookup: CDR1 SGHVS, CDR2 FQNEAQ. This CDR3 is CASSFPQVNPNEQFF. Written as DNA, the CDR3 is TGTGCCAGCAGCTTTCCGCAGGTAAACCCGAATGAGCAGTTCTTC.

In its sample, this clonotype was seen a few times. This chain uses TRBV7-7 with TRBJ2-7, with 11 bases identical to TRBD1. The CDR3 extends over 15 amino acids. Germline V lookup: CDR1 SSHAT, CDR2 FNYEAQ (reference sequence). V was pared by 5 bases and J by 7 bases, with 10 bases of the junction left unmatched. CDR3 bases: TGTGCCAGCAGCCCTGGACAGGGGGCGATATGGGAGCAGTACTTC. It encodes CASSPGQGAIWEQYF.

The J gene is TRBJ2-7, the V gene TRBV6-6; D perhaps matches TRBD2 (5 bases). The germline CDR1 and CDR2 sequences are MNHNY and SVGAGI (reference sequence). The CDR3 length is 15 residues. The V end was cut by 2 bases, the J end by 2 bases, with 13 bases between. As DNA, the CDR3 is TGTGCCAGCAGTTACGCGACCGGGGAGACCTACGAGCAGTACTTC. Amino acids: CASSYATGETYEQYF.

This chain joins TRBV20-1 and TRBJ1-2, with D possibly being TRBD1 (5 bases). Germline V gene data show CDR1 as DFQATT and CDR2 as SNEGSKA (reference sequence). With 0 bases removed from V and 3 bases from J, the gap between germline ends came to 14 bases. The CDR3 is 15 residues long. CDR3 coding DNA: TGCAGTGCTAGAGAGCATCGGGCAGGGTACTATGGCTACACCTTC. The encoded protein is CSAREHRAGYYGYTF.

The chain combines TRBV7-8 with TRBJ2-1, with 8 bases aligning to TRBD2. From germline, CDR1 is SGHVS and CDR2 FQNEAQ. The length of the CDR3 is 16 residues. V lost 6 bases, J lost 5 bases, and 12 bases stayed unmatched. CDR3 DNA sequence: TGTGCCAGCAGTAGCGCGAGCGGGAGTCCCCACAATGAGCAGTTCTTC. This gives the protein CASSSASGSPHNEQFF.

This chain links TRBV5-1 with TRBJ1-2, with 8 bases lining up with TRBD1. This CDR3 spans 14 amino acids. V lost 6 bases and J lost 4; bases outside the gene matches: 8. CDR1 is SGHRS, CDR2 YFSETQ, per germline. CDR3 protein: CASNTEGTGYGYTF. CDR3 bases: TGCGCCAGCAACACTGAGGGGACAGGCTATGGCTACACCTTC.

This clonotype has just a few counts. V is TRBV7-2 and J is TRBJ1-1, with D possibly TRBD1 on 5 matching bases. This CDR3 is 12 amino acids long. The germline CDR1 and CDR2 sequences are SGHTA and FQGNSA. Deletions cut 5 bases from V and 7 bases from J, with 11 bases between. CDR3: CASSTRGYEAFF. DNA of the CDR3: TGTGCCAGCAGCACTAGGGGTTATGAAGCTTTCTTT.

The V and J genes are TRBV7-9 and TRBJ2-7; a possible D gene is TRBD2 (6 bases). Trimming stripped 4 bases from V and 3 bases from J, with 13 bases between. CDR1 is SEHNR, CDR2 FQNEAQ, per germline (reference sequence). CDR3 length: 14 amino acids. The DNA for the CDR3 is TGTGCCAGCAGCTGGAGGGGCACCGACTACGAGCAGTACTTC. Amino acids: CASSWRGTDYEQYF. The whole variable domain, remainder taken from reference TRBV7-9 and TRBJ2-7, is DTGVSQNPRHKITKRGQNVTFRCDPISEHNRLYWYRQTLGQGPEFLTYFQNEAQLEKSRLLSDRFSAERPKGSFSTLEIQRTEQGDSAMYLCASSWRGTDYEQYFGPGTRLTVT.

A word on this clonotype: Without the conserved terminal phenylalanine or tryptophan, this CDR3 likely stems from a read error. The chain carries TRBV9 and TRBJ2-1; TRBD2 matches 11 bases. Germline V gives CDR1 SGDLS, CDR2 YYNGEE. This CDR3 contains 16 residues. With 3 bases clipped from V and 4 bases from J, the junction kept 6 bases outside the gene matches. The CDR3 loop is CASSESGTSGYNEQFC. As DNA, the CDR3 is TGTGCCAGCAGCGAGTCCGGGACTAGCGGTTACAATGAGCAGTTCTGC.

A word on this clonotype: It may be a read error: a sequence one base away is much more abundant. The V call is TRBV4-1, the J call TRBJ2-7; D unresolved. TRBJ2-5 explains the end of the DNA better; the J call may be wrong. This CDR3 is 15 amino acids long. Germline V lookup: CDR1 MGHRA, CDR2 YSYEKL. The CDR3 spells CTSSRGLPNQETQYF. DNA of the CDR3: TGCACCAGCAGTCGAGGTCTCCCCAACCAAGAGACCCAGTACTTC.

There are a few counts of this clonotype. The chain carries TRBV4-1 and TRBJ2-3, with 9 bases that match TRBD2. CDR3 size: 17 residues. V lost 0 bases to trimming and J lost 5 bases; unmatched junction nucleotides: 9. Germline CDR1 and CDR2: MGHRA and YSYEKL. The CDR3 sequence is CASSQDLIGGRGDTQYF. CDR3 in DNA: TGCGCCAGCAGCCAAGATCTGATAGGCGGGAGGGGAGATACGCAGTATTTT.

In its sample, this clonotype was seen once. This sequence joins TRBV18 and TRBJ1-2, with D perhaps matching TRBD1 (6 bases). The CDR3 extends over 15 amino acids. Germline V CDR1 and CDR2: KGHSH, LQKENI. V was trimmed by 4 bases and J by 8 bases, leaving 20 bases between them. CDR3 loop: CASSLVQGLDGGYTF. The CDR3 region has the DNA TGTGCCAGCTCACTCGTCCAGGGGCTCGACGGCGGCTACACCTTC.

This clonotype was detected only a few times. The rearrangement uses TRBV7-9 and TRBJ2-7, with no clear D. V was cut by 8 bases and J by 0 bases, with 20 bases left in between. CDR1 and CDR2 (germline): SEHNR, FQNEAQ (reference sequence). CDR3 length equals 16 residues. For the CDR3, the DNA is TGTGCCAGCGCCCCCGTGATGGGATCCTTCTCCTACGAGCAGTACTTC. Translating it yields CASAPVMGSFSYEQYF.

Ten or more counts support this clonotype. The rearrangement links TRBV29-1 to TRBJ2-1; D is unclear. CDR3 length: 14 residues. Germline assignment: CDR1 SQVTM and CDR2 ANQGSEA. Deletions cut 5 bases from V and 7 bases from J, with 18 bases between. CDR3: CSVLGTFSLNEQFF. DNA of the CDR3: TGCAGCGTTTTGGGAACATTCTCGTTAAATGAGCAGTTCTTC.

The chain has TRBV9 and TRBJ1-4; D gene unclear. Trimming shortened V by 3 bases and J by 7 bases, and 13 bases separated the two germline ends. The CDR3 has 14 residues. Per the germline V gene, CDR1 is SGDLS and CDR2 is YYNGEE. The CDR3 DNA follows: TGTGCCAGCAGCGCCGACTTAATGGTTGAAAAACTGTTTTTT. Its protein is CASSADLMVEKLFF.

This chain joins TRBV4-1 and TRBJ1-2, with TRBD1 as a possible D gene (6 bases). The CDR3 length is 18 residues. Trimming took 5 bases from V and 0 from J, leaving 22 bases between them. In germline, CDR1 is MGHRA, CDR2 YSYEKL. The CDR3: CASSRFEGGLLPNYGYTF. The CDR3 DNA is TGCGCCAGCAGCAGATTCGAAGGGGGTTTATTACCTAACTATGGCTACACCTTC.